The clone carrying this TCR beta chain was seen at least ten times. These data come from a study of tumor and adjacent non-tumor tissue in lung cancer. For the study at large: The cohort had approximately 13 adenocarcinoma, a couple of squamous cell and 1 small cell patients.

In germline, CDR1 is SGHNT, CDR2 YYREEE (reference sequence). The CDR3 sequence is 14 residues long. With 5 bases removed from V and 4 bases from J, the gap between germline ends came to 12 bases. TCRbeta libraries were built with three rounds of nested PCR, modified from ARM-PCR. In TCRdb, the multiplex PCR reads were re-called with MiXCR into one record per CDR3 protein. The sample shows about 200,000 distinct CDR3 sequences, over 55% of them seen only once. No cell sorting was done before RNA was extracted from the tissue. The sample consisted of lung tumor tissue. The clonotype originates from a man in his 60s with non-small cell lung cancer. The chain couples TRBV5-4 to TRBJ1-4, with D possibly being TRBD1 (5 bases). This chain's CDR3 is CASSPGQGNEKLFF. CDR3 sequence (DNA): TGTGCCAGCAGTCCGGGGCAGGGTAATGAAAAACTGTTTTTT.